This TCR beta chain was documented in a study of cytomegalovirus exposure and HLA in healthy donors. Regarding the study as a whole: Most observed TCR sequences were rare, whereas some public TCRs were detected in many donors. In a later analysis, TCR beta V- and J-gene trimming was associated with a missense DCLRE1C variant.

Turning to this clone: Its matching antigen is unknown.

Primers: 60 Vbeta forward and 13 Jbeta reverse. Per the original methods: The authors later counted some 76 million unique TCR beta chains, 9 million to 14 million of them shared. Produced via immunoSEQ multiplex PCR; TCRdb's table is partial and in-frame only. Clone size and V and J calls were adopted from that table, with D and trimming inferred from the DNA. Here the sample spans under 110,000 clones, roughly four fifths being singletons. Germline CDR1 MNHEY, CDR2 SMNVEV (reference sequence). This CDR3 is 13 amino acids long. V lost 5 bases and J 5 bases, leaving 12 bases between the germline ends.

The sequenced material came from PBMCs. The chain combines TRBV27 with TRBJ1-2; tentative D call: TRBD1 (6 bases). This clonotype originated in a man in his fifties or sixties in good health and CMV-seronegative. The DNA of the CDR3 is TGTGCCAGCAGTCTAACGACAGGTTATGGCTACACCTTC. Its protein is CASSLTTGYGYTF.